The 12 T cell receptor beta chains below all came from one sample that was sequenced in a study of T cells after yellow fever vaccination (dated by TCRdb to the late 2010s). Interpreted using the paper, the treatment or condition label stands for: live attenuated yellow fever vaccine strain. The library came from 5' RACE. Sequencing was performed on an Illumina NovaSeq 6000. TCRdb ran its own pipeline on the public reads, namely fastp trimming at Q25 and MiXCR clone calling, and kept in-frame beta chains. Each record represents a unique CDR3 protein, reported with the most common genes and DNA among its rows. The sample table holds about 320,000 distinct CDR3 sequences, of which about 10% were seen once. The top ten constitute roughly 3% of the sample. Sequencing used CD4+ T cells sorted from PBMCs, obtained 45 days after the yellow fever booster vaccination. The receptors were gathered from a young man who received the YFV17D yellow fever vaccine.

CDR3 coding DNA: TGTGCCAGCAGTTACGGGAGTGGGGGCGACTACGAGCAGTACTTC. It specifies CASSYGSGGDYEQYF. This chain joins TRBV6-6 and TRBJ2-7; a possible D gene is TRBD1 (6 bases). Per the germline V gene, CDR1 is MNHNY and CDR2 is SVGAGI (reference sequence). V lost 2 bases and J lost 3, with 14 bases in between. The CDR3 runs to 15 residues.

The rearrangement joins TRBV15 to TRBJ2-7, with D tentatively TRBD1 (6 bases). The CDR3 consists of 14 residues. Trimming took 3 bases from V and 5 from J, leaving 14 bases between them. The germline gives CDR1 LNHNV, CDR2 YYDKDF (reference sequence). CDR3 loop: CATSSSGTINEQYF. DNA for the CDR3: TGTGCCACCAGCAGCTCCGGGACAATTAACGAGCAGTACTTC.

The chain combines TRBV15 with TRBJ2-5; TRBD2 matches 7 bases. J gave up 5 bases and V 0 bases, and 6 bases lay outside the gene matches. CDR3 length: 15 amino acids. Looked up from germline, CDR1 is LNHNV and CDR2 is YYDKDF (reference sequence). The CDR3 nucleotides read TGTGCCACCAGCAGAGATCAGGGTAGCGGGGAGACCCAGTACTTC. Translated: CATSRDQGSGETQYF.

The rearrangement joins TRBV5-1 to TRBJ1-3; TRBD1 agrees at 7 bases. Germline values: CDR1 SGHRS, CDR2 YFSETQ. The CDR3 totals 16 residues. With V trimmed by 0 bases and J by 2 bases, 5 bases remained unmatched. This CDR3 is CASSLVTGRTGNTIYF. The CDR3, as DNA: TGCGCCAGCAGCTTGGTGACAGGGCGTACTGGAAACACCATATATTTT.

V usage is TRBV3-1 and J usage is TRBJ1-4, with D uncertain. The germline V gene encodes CDR1 LGHDT and CDR2 YNNKEL (reference sequence). The CDR3 length is 12 residues. With 4 bases removed from V and 13 bases from J, the gap between germline ends came to 13 bases. The CDR3 sequence: CASSLRAGGLFF. CDR3 DNA sequence: TGTGCCAGCAGCCTAAGGGCCGGAGGACTGTTTTTT.

In its sample, this clonotype was seen many times. The rearrangement joins TRBV7-2 to TRBJ2-5, with D hard to call. Trimming took off 6 bases at V and 5 bases at J, with 10 bases between the two ends. Looked up from germline, CDR1 is SGHTA and CDR2 is FQGNSA. The length of the CDR3 is 12 residues. The DNA for the CDR3 is TGTGCCAGCAGTTCATCAAGGGAGACCCAGTACTTC. This encodes CASSSSRETQYF.

The chain carries TRBV7-8 and TRBJ2-1, with 10 positions matching TRBD1. The CDR3 has 15 amino acids. Losses at the gene ends were 5 bases for V and 4 bases for J; bases not matched to a gene: 5. CDR1 is SGHVS, CDR2 FQNEAQ, per germline. CDR3 DNA sequence: TGTGCCAGCAGCCACCGGGACAGGGGATACAATGAGCAGTTCTTC. Protein sequence: CASSHRDRGYNEQFF.

The rearrangement uses TRBV7-2 and TRBJ2-3, with TRBD2 identical over 14 bases. Per the germline V gene, CDR1 is SGHTA and CDR2 is FQGNSA. This CDR3 is 16 amino acids long. The V gene end was trimmed by 5 bases and the J gene end by 8 bases; junction bases not matched to a gene: 9. As DNA, the CDR3 is TGTGCCAGCAGCCGGACCCGACTAGCGGGGGGGCTTACGCAGTATTTT. This translates into CASSRTRLAGGLTQYF.

In this sample, this clonotype turned up once. This chain uses TRBV5-1 with TRBJ2-3; unclear D gene. The CDR3 contains 13 residues. Germline lookup yields CDR1 SGHRS and CDR2 YFSETQ. With 0 bases removed from V and 5 bases from J, the gap between germline ends came to 7 bases. This CDR3 is CASSLATVDTQYF. CDR3 DNA: TGCGCCAGCAGCTTGGCAACGGTAGATACGCAGTATTTT.

This clonotype was recorded a few times. The rearrangement joins TRBV6-2 or TRBV6-3 to TRBJ2-1; D is unresolved. Trimming stripped 8 bases from V and 6 bases from J, with 14 bases between. Germline lookup yields CDR1 MNHEY and CDR2 SVGEGT. This CDR3 has 13 amino acids. The CDR3 here is CASQGPTVNEQFF. Written as DNA, the CDR3 is TGTGCCAGCCAAGGACCAACCGTCAATGAGCAGTTCTTC.

This clonotype has more than one count but fewer than ten. The V and J genes are TRBV6-2 or TRBV6-3 and TRBJ2-7; the D is unclear. The CDR3 sequence is 12 residues long. V lost 6 bases to trimming and J lost 3 bases, with 9 bases between them. From germline, CDR1 is MNHEY and CDR2 SVGEGT. The DNA of the CDR3 is TGTGCCAGCAGAGCAAACTACTACGAGCAGTACGTC. This encodes CASRANYYEQYV.

This clonotype was counted only a few times. V gene TRBV12-3 or TRBV12-4 combines with J gene TRBJ2-1; possibly TRBD1 for D (5 bases). CDR3 length: 14 amino acids. V was pared by 6 bases and J by 4 bases, with 13 bases between. CDR3 sequence (DNA): TGTGCCAGCAGGGGGCAGGGCTTATACAATGAGCAGTTCTTC. Protein sequence: CASRGQGLYNEQFF.